These 8 T cell receptor beta chains share one sample of origin, sequenced in a study of cytomegalovirus exposure and HLA in healthy donors. PCR involved 60 Vbeta and 13 Jbeta primers. This table comes from immunoSEQ multiplex PCR, and its TCRdb copy is limited to in-frame clones, with some not included. The sample has about 90,000 clones, roughly 73% seen once; the top ten hold roughly 2%. The sample consisted of PBMCs. Receptors were obtained from a boy younger than 18 in good health and CMV-seronegative.

This chain links TRBV5-1 with TRBJ2-1; 8 positions match TRBD1. The CDR3 covers 12 residues. With 4 bases clipped from V and 7 bases from J, the junction kept 1 base outside the gene matches. Looked up from germline, CDR1 is SGHRS and CDR2 is YFSETQ. The CDR3 region is CASSDRGNEQFF. CDR3 in DNA: TGCGCCAGCAGCGACAGGGGTAATGAGCAGTTCTTC.

J is TRBJ2-1 and V is TRBV14, with TRBD2 as a possible D gene (5 bases). The CDR3 has 17 amino acids. CDR1 is SGHDN and CDR2 is FVKESK in the germline V gene. V was pared by 1 base and J by 3 bases, with 16 bases between. The CDR3, as DNA: TGTGCCAGCAGCCAAGGTTCAGCGGTCAGTCTCTACAATGAGCAGTTCTTC. This codes for CASSQGSAVSLYNEQFF.

This clone occurred once. The rearrangement uses TRBV11-2 and TRBJ1-1; D not resolved. V was cut by 5 bases and J by 1 base, with 5 bases left in between. The length of the CDR3 is 12 residues. Germline assignment: CDR1 SGHAT and CDR2 FQNNGV. In nucleotides, the CDR3 is TGTGCCAGCAGCCGCGGGAACACTGAAGCTTTCTTT. The encoded protein is CASSRGNTEAFF.

The J gene is TRBJ1-2, the V gene TRBV28, with D possibly being TRBD1 (5 bases). Germline V gives CDR1 MDHEN, CDR2 SYDVKM. V was pared by 3 bases and J by 7 bases, with 12 bases between. The CDR3 has 13 residues. The CDR3 DNA is TGTGCCAGCAGTTTGGGGCAGCTAACTGGCTACACCTTC. This translates into CASSLGQLTGYTF.

This clone was detected only a few times. The rearrangement links TRBV4-2 to TRBJ2-7; tentative D call: TRBD1 (6 bases). This CDR3 is built from 16 residues. The V gene lost 1 base and the J gene lost 6 bases, with 19 bases spanning the gap. The germline V gene encodes CDR1 LGHNA and CDR2 YNFKEQ. In DNA form, the CDR3 reads TGTGCCAGCAGCCAAGGTTTACCGGGCCAAGGGGGCGAGCAGTACTTC. The encoded protein is CASSQGLPGQGGEQYF.

V is TRBV5-6 and J is TRBJ2-7; a possible D gene is TRBD2 (5 bases). In germline, CDR1 is SGHDT, CDR2 YYEEEE. V was pared by 0 bases and J by 0 bases, with 10 bases between. The CDR3 covers 15 residues. The CDR3 here is CASSLVAGLSYEQYF. In DNA form, the CDR3 reads TGTGCCAGCAGCTTGGTTGCGGGCCTCTCCTACGAGCAGTACTTC.

The CDR3 sequence: CASSYTGDDSPLHF. The DNA of the CDR3 is TGTGCCAGCAGTTACACAGGTGATGATTCACCCCTCCACTTT. The chain employs TRBV6-6 and TRBJ1-6; weak D call: TRBD1 (5 bases). Germline V gives CDR1 MNHNY, CDR2 SVGAGI (reference sequence). V was clipped by 2 bases and J by 8 bases, with 10 bases between them. The CDR3 is 14 residues long.

This clone came up a few times. This sequence joins TRBV6-5 and TRBJ2-1; 10 positions match TRBD2. The trim removed 5 bases at V and 4 bases at J, leaving 5 bases unmatched. CDR1 is MNHEY and CDR2 is SVGAGI in the germline V gene. The length of the CDR3 is 15 residues. In nucleotides, the CDR3 is TGTGCCAGCAGTGTTCAGCGGGGGGGGTACAATGAGCAGTTCTTC. Encoded protein: CASSVQRGGYNEQFF.